This passage covers 20 T cell receptor beta chains from one sample sequenced in a study of blood T cell repertoires in COVID-19 (TCRdb year 2020). The library came from the immunoSEQ multiplex PCR assay. Held by TCRdb, this immuneACCESS table contains in-frame sequences only and omits some clones. Under half of the omission traces to an unresolved V gene where checked; the cause of the rest is unknown. A total of 150,000 to 200,000 clones appear in this sample, over 85% of them only once. The ten top clones hold 4.6% of the sample. The sequenced sample was peripheral blood. The receptor source for this set is a woman aged 50 to 65 with acute or convalescent COVID-19.

This chain connects TRBV11-2 to TRBJ1-2; D possibly corresponds to TRBD1 (6 bases). CDR1 and CDR2 from the germline V gene are SGHAT and FQNNGV. The CDR3 consists of 15 residues. V lost 1 base and J 8 bases, leaving 17 bases between the germline ends. The CDR3 nucleotides read TGTGCCAGCAGCTTAGTTTATCGGTCACAGGGCGGCTACACCTTC. Protein product: CASSLVYRSQGGYTF.

This chain joins TRBV3-1 (or the pseudogene TRBV3-2) and TRBJ2-7, with TRBD2 as a possible D gene (6 bases). This CDR3 has 15 amino acids. The V gene lost 3 bases and the J gene lost 3 bases, with 15 bases spanning the gap. CDR1 is LGHDT and CDR2 is YNNKEL in the germline V gene (reference sequence). The CDR3, as DNA: TGTGCCAGCAGCCACTTGGGGGGAGCACTCTACGAGCAGTACTTC. It codes for CASSHLGGALYEQYF.

Only a few counts were recorded for this clone. V usage is TRBV15 and J usage is TRBJ1-6; no clear D. The CDR3 contains 15 residues. Trimming shortened V by 0 bases and J by 7 bases, and 10 bases separated the two germline ends. The V gene's germline CDR1 is LNHNV and CDR2 YYDKDF (reference sequence). CDR3 amino acids: CATSRDNSPNSPLHF. CDR3 sequence (DNA): TGTGCCACCAGCAGAGATAACTCTCCCAATTCACCCCTCCACTTT.

The chain combines TRBV19 with TRBJ2-5, with 15 bases matching TRBD2. This CDR3 is built from 15 residues. The junction had 8 bases not matched to a gene; V was cut back by 10 bases and J by 5 bases. Germline V lookup: CDR1 LNHDA, CDR2 SQIVND (reference sequence). The CDR3 here is CATRTSGGAAETQYF. The CDR3 bases are TGTGCCACCAGGACTAGCGGGGGGGCCGCGGAGACCCAGTACTTC. The complete variable domain, with remaining parts taken from reference TRBV19 and TRBJ2-5, reads DGGITQSPKYLFRKEGQNVTLSCEQNLNHDAMYWYRQDPGQGLRLIYYSQIVNDFQKGDIAEGYSVSREKKESFPLTVTSAQKNPTAFYLCATRTSGGAAETQYFGPGTRLLVL.

This clone occurred once. The J gene is TRBJ1-1, the V gene TRBV18; D gene ambiguous. CDR1 is KGHSH and CDR2 is LQKENI in the germline V gene. The CDR3 consists of 15 residues. Trimming stripped 0 bases from V and 5 bases from J, with 13 bases between. The CDR3, as DNA: TGTGCCAGCTCACCACCGGGAGGAATTAAAACTGAAGCTTTCTTT. This sequence encodes CASSPPGGIKTEAFF. Supplemented by reference TRBV18 and TRBJ1-1, the full variable domain reads NAGVMQNPRHLVRRRGQEARLRCSPMKGHSHVYWYRQLPEEGLKFMVYLQKENIIDESGMPKERFSAEFPKEGPSILRIQQVVRGDSAAYFCASSPPGGIKTEAFFGQGTRLTVV.

The rearrangement joins TRBV19 to TRBJ1-2; D possibly corresponds to TRBD1 (5 bases). CDR1 is LNHDA and CDR2 is SQIVND in the germline V gene (reference sequence). The CDR3 is 15 amino acids. Trimming removed 6 bases from V and 9 bases from J, with 23 bases in between. CDR3: CASSPEARGRVSYTF. For the CDR3, the DNA is TGTGCCAGTAGCCCCGAGGCCCGGGGGAGGGTGAGCTACACCTTC.

The chain employs TRBV20-1 and TRBJ2-3; 8 bases fit TRBD1. The CDR3 has 15 amino acids. Per the germline V gene, CDR1 is DFQATT and CDR2 is SNEGSKA (reference sequence). V was pared by 3 bases and J by 6 bases, with 11 bases of the junction left unmatched. CDR3 bases: TGCAGTGCTAGTCGACAGGGGAAACCCCTTGATACGCAGTATTTT. Its translation: CSASRQGKPLDTQYF.

The chain links TRBV19 to TRBJ1-1, with D perhaps TRBD1 (5 bases). Deletions cut 11 bases from V and 4 bases from J, with 8 bases between. The CDR3 has 10 amino acids. Germline V gene sequence: CDR1 LNHDA, CDR2 SQIVND (reference sequence). The CDR3 loop reads CAAGGTEAFF. CDR3 in DNA: TGTGCCGCGGGGGGCACTGAAGCTTTCTTT.

The chain combines TRBV2 with TRBJ2-7, with D possibly being TRBD1 (6 bases). Trimming left V 8 bases short and J 3 bases short, with 11 bases between. Germline CDR1 reads SNHLY; CDR2 reads FYNNEI. The CDR3 sequence is 12 residues long. The DNA of the CDR3 is TGTGCCAGCCAAAAGGGGGACTACGAGCAGTACTTC. It yields the protein CASQKGDYEQYF. Supplemented by reference TRBV2 and TRBJ2-7, the full variable domain reads EPEVTQTPSHQVTQMGQEVILRCVPISNHLYFYWYRQILGQKVEFLVSFYNNEISEKSEIFDDQFSVERPDGSNFTLKIRSTKLEDSAMYFCASQKGDYEQYFGPGTRLTVT.

The gene calls are TRBV10-2 and TRBJ2-1; a possible D gene is TRBD2 (5 bases). The V end was cut by 4 bases, the J end by 6 bases, with 16 bases between. The CDR3 covers 15 residues. CDR1 is WSHSY and CDR2 is SAAADI in the germline V gene. The CDR3 DNA reads TGCGCCAGCAGTGGAACCATCCCACGGGGCAATGAGCAGTTCTTC. Its translation is CASSGTIPRGNEQFF.

This clone was seen more than once but under ten times. The V gene is TRBV2, the J gene TRBJ1-2, with 8 bases aligning to TRBD1. The length of the CDR3 is 14 residues. The germline V gene encodes CDR1 SNHLY and CDR2 FYNNEI. The ends lost 3 bases at V and 8 bases at J; junction bases unmatched: 8. This CDR3 reads CASSESRGREGYTF. CDR3 coding DNA: TGTGCCAGCAGTGAGAGCAGGGGGCGAGAGGGCTACACCTTC. The variable domain in full, with the rest retrieved from reference TRBV2 and TRBJ1-2, is EPEVTQTPSHQVTQMGQEVILRCVPISNHLYFYWYRQILGQKVEFLVSFYNNEISEKSEIFDDQFSVERPDGSNFTLKIRSTKLEDSAMYFCASSESRGREGYTFGSGTRLTVV.

The chain links TRBV24-1 to TRBJ2-3; the D gene is possibly TRBD1 (6 bases). The CDR3 sequence is 16 residues long. V lost 5 bases, J lost 2 bases, and 16 bases lay in between. The germline V gene encodes CDR1 KGHDR and CDR2 SFDVKD. The CDR3 loop reads CATSATGHTITDTQYF. DNA of the CDR3: TGTGCCACCAGTGCTACGGGACACACGATCACAGATACGCAGTATTTT.

This sequence joins TRBV7-2 and TRBJ2-6; D possibly corresponds to TRBD1 (5 bases). CDR1 and CDR2 (germline): SGHTA, FQGNSA. V lost 5 bases and J lost 3, with 11 bases in between. The CDR3 has 15 amino acids. For the CDR3, the DNA is TGTGCCAGCAGCGTACAGGTTTTTGGGGCCAACGTCCTGACTTTC. This translates into CASSVQVFGANVLTF.

DNA for the CDR3: TGTGCCAGCAGCCGTGGGGAGGCCGCCAGTCAGGAGACCCAGTACTTC. Amino acids: CASSRGEAASQETQYF. The chain employs TRBV7-3 and TRBJ2-5; D is perhaps TRBD2 (6 bases). This CDR3 contains 16 residues. Per the germline V gene, CDR1 is SGHTA and CDR2 is FQGTGA. V was pared by 5 bases and J by 5 bases, with 21 bases between.

The chain joins TRBV7-9 to TRBJ2-3; possible D gene TRBD2, 6 bases. The CDR3 is 15 residues long. The V end lost 3 bases, the J end lost 4 bases, and 14 bases lay between the germline ends. Germline CDR1 SEHNR, CDR2 FQNEAQ (reference sequence). In DNA form, the CDR3 reads TGTGCCAGCAGCTTTGGGACTCTTACTCCAGATACGCAGTATTTT. This gives the protein CASSFGTLTPDTQYF. Looking up the rest from reference TRBV7-9 and TRBJ2-3 gives the full variable domain: DTGVSQNPRHKITKRGQNVTFRCDPISEHNRLYWYRQTLGQGPEFLTYFQNEAQLEKSRLLSDRFSAERPKGSFSTLEIQRTEQGDSAMYLCASSFGTLTPDTQYFGPGTRLTVL.

The V and J genes are TRBV2 and TRBJ2-2; D is undetermined. The CDR3 runs 14 residues. The ends were cut back, 1 base at V and 3 bases at J, with 6 bases in the middle. Per the germline V gene, CDR1 is SNHLY and CDR2 is FYNNEI. This CDR3 reads CASSEDTYTGELFF. CDR3 DNA sequence: TGTGCCAGCAGTGAAGACACCTACACCGGGGAGCTGTTTTTT.

Worth noting for this clone: A junction boundary mismatches the germline segment, possibly from a read error. J is TRBJ2-5 and V is TRBV7-2; possibly TRBD2 for D (6 bases). Germline assignment: CDR1 SGHTA and CDR2 FQGNSA. CDR3 size: 15 residues. CDR3 bases: TGTGCCAGCAGCTTTTCGGGGAGGAGCCAAGAGGCCCAGTACTTC. Its protein product is CASSFSGRSQEAQYF.

The chain recombines TRBV6-5 with TRBJ1-1; 9 nucleotides line up with TRBD1. Trimming at V came to 6 bases and at J to 4 bases, leaving 3 bases not matched to a gene. Per the germline V gene, CDR1 is MNHEY and CDR2 is SVGAGI. This CDR3 contains 13 residues. The CDR3 is CASRQGAGTEAFF. The CDR3 region has the DNA TGTGCCAGCAGACAGGGGGCAGGCACTGAAGCTTTCTTT.

This rearrangement joins TRBV28 to TRBJ1-4; D is undetermined. Between the trimmed V and J ends, which lost 4 bases and 4 bases, there was a span of 4 bases. In germline, CDR1 is MDHEN, CDR2 SYDVKM. The CDR3 totals 12 residues. DNA of the CDR3: TGTGCCAGCAGTTCAAATAATGAAAAACTGTTTTTT. Translating gives CASSSNNEKLFF.

This sequence joins TRBV30 and TRBJ2-7; 9 bases are shared with TRBD1. The CDR3 is 14 amino acids. V shed 2 bases and J 7 bases; nucleotides not matched to a gene: 9. Germline V gene sequence: CDR1 GTSNPN, CDR2 SVGIG (reference sequence). The CDR3 nucleotides are TGTGCCTGGAGTCCCGGGACAGGGTCTAAAGAGCAGTACTTC. It encodes CAWSPGTGSKEQYF.